This T cell receptor (beta chain) originates from a study of cytomegalovirus exposure and HLA in healthy donors. Concerning this clone itself: The limits of the CDR3 on the DNA are not certain, so only TCRdb's listed CDR3 is given.

This PCR relied on a set of 60 Vbeta primers and 13 Jbeta primers. Only in-frame clones appear in the TCRdb table, and some are missing; sequencing was by immunoSEQ multiplex PCR. This table holds 30,000 to 35,000 clones. Per the germline V gene, CDR1 is MNHEY and CDR2 is SVGAGI. Inclusive of both ends, the CDR3 amounts to 13 amino acids. This TCR came from a man aged 35 to 55 in good health and CMV-seronegative. The sample consisted of PBMCs. The genes are TRBV6-5 and TRBJ2-3; TRBD2 is the table's D call, not checked against the DNA. The CDR3 protein is CASSSSGGDTQYF.